The clone carrying this T cell receptor beta chain was picked up many times. Preparation of the TCRbeta library used unique molecular identifiers. TCRdb re-called the PCR reads with MiXCR, one entry per CDR3 protein. The data show fewer than 350,000 distinct CDR3 sequences, more than 9% seen once. The entry originates in a study of T-cell reconstitution after alpha-beta-depleted transplantation in children. V was clipped by 1 base and J by 4 bases; unmatched bases: 4. This CDR3 comprises 14 residues. Germline loops: CDR1 SGHRS, CDR2 YFSETQ. The chain uses TRBV5-1 and TRBJ2-7; 8 bases map to TRBD1. The origin of this receptor is a male patient aged 2-15 years who had a stem cell transplant for chronic granulomatous disease, so the T cells may come from the graft donor. The specimen was peripheral blood, collected 180 days after TCRalphabeta/CD19-depleted stem cell transplant. In nucleotides, the CDR3 is TGCGCCAGCAGCTTGAAAACAGGGGGGTACGAGCAGTACTTC. Translated, it gives CASSLKTGGYEQYF.